Listed below are T cell receptor beta chains from one sample, sequenced in a study of T-cell memory formation after mild COVID-19. Using its own MiXCR run on the 5' RACE reads, TCRdb lists one record per CDR3 protein. The sample has around 200,000 distinct CDR3 sequences, less than 20% seen once. Sequenced: PBMCs or a T cell subset sorted from them (not recorded which). These receptors originate from a man between 18 and 29 years old who had mild COVID-19 (a few samples of this study predate the infection). Cell type and time point are not known. Each CDR3 is given with its conserved first and last residue. The D gene is left open where the match is weak. A row's size may be missing; if present it is once, few, many or a size class.

V gene	J gene	clone size	D gene	CDR3 DNA	CDR3 protein
TRBV6-5	TRBJ2-3	few	-	TGTGCCAGCAGTTACCGACAGCTCACAGATACGCAGTATTTT	CASSYRQLTDTQYF
TRBV5-1	TRBJ2-1	-	TRBD1	TGCGCCAGCAGCCCCGGGACAGGGGGCAGTGAGCAGTTCTTC	CASSPGTGGSEQFF
TRBV27	TRBJ2-1	few	-	TGTGCCAGCAGTTTATCGAGGGGGATGCGTTACAATGAGCAGTTCTTC	CASSLSRGMRYNEQFF
TRBV7-6	TRBJ1-1	few	TRBD1	TGTGCCAGCAGCACCGTACGCTCAGGGGGGAACACTGAAGCTTTCTTT	CASSTVRSGGNTEAFF
TRBV13	TRBJ2-1	few	-	TGTGCCAGCAGCTTAGGTCGGGGGAGCTCCTACAATGAGCAGTTCTTC	CASSLGRGSSYNEQFF
TRBV4-3	TRBJ1-4	-	-	TGCGCCAGCAGCCAAGATGCGGGGCGTAATGAAAAACTGTTTTTT	CASSQDAGRNEKLFF
TRBV9	TRBJ2-6	few	-	TGTGCCAGCAGCGTTACAGGGTCTGGGGCCAACGTCCTGACTTTC	CASSVTGSGANVLTF
TRBV27	TRBJ2-2	-	-	TGTGCCAGCAGTTTCCGGGGGCGGCCGAACACCGGGGAGCTGTTTTTT	CASSFRGRPNTGELFF
TRBV7-8	TRBJ1-2	once	-	TGTGCCAGCAGCCCTACCCCGGTAGCCTACGGCTACACCTTC	CASSPTPVAYGYTF
TRBV20-1	TRBJ1-1	few	-	TGCAGTGCCTCTCGCGGCCCAAGCTACACTGAAGCTTTCTTT	CSASRGPSYTEAFF
TRBV5-1	TRBJ2-7	few	-	TGCGCCAGCAGCCCCGTCGACAGGTTCACCTACGAGCAGTACTTC	CASSPVDRFTYEQYF
TRBV29-1	TRBJ2-1	few	TRBD2	TGCAGCGTTCAGAGGCGGGGGGTCTACAATGAGCAGTTCTTC	CSVQRRGVYNEQFF
TRBV7-2	TRBJ2-1	few	TRBD2	TGTGCCAGCAGCTTATTAGCGGGGGGCGCCTCCTACAATGAGCAGTTCTTC	CASSLLAGGASYNEQFF
TRBV20-1	TRBJ2-5	few	TRBD2	TGCAGTGCTAGCCCTTCGGCTAGCGGCCAAGAGACCCAGTACTTC	CSASPSASGQETQYF
TRBV7-3	TRBJ2-2	-	-	TGTGCCAGCAGCTTAGGGGGTACCACCGGGGAGCTGTTTTTT	CASSLGGTTGELFF
TRBV6-5	TRBJ2-7	-	TRBD1	TGTGCCAGCAGTTACACCGGGGACAGCTCCTACGAGCAGTACTTC	CASSYTGDSSYEQYF
TRBV6-5	TRBJ2-5	-	TRBD2	TGTGCCAGCAACCCCATGAGCGGGAGTCCAGAGACCCAGTACTTC	CASNPMSGSPETQYF
TRBV24-1	TRBJ2-1	-	TRBD1	TGTGCCACCAGTGATCATGGGACAGGGGGCACGGGTGAGCAGTTCTTC	CATSDHGTGGTGEQFF
TRBV11-2	TRBJ2-5	-	-	TGTGCCAGCAGCTTAGTATATACGGGAGTGGAGACCCAGTACTTC	CASSLVYTGVETQYF
TRBV27	TRBJ1-2	-	TRBD1	TGTGCCAGCAGTTATACAGGGGGCGGATATGGCTACACCTTC	CASSYTGGGYGYTF
TRBV7-9	TRBJ1-3	few	-	TGTGCCAGCAGCGCTTCCGGGAACTCTGGAAACACCATATATTTT	CASSASGNSGNTIYF
TRBV5-1	TRBJ2-5	-	-	TGCGCCAGCAGCTTGTTGGTGGGGCAGCAAGAGACCCAGTACTTC	CASSLLVGQQETQYF
TRBV4-3	TRBJ2-7	few	-	TGCGCCAGCAGCCGGGACATGGAGTCCTACGAGCAGTACTTC	CASSRDMESYEQYF